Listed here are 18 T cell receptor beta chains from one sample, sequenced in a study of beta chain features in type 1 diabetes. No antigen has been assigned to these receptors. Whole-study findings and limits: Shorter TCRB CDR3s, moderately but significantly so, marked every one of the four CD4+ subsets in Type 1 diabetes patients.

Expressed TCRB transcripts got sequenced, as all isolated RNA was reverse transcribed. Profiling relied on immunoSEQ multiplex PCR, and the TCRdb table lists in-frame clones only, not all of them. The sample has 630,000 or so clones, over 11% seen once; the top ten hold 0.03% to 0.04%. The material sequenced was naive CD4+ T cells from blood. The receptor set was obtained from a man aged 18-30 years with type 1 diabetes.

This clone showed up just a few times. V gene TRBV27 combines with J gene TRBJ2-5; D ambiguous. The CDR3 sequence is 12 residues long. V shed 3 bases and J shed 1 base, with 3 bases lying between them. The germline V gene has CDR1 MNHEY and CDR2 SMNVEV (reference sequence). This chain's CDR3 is CASSFLQETQYF. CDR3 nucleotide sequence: TGTGCCAGCAGTTTCCTCCAAGAGACCCAGTACTTC.

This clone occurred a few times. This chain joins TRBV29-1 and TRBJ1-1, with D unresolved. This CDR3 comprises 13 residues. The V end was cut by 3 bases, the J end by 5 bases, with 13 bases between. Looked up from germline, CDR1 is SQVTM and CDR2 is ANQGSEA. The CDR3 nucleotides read TGCAGCGTTGACCGGGTAAGGTCGACTGAAGCTTTCTTT. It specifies CSVDRVRSTEAFF.

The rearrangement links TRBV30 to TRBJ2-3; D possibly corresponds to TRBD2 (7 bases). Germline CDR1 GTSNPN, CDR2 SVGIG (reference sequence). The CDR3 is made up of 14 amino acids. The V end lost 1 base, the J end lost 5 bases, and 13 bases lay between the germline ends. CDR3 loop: CAWSAGGREDTQYF. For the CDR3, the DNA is TGTGCCTGGAGTGCGGGGGGCAGGGAAGATACGCAGTATTTT.

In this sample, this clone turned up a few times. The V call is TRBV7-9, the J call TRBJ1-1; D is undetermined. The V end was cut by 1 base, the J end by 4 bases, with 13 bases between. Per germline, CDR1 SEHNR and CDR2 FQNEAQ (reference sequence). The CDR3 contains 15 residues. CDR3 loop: CASSLGAGGSTEAFF. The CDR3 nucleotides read TGTGCCAGCAGCTTAGGCGCGGGCGGTAGCACTGAAGCTTTCTTT.

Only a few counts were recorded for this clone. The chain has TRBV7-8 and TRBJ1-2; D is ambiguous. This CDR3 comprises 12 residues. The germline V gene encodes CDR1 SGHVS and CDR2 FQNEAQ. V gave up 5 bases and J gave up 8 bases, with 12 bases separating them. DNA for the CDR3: TGTGCCAGCAGCCCGAGCGCACAGGGCTACACCTTC. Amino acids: CASSPSAQGYTF.

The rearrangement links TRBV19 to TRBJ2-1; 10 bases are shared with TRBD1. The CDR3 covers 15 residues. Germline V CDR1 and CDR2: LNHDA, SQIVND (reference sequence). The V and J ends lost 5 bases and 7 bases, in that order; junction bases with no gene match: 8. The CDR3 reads CASSSGTGAKNEQFF. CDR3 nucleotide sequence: TGTGCCAGTAGTTCCGGGACAGGGGCAAAAAATGAGCAGTTCTTC.

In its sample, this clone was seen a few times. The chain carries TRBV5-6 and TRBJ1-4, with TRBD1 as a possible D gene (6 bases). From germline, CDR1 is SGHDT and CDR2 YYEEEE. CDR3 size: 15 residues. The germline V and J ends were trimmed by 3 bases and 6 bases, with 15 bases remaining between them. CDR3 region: CASSSPGARDEKLFF. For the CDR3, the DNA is TGTGCCAGCAGCTCGCCGGGGGCCAGGGATGAAAAACTGTTTTTT.

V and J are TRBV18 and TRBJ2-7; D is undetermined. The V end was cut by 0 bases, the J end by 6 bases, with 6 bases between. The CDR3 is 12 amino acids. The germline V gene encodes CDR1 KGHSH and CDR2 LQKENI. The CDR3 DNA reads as TGTGCCAGCTCACCACCCGGAGCCGAGCAGTACTTC. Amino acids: CASSPPGAEQYF.

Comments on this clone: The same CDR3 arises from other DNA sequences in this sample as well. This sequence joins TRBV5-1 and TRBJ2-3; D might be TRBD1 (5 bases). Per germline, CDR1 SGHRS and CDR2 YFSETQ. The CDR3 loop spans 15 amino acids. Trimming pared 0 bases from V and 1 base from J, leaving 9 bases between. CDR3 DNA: TGCGCCAGCAGCTTGGGGCAGGGCCGCACAGATACGCAGTATTTT. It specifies CASSLGQGRTDTQYF.

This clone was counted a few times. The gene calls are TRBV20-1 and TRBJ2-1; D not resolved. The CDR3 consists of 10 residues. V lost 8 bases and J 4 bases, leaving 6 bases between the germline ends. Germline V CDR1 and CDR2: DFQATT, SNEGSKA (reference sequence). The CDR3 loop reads CSFRYNEQFF. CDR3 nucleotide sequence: TGCAGTTTTAGATACAATGAGCAGTTCTTC.

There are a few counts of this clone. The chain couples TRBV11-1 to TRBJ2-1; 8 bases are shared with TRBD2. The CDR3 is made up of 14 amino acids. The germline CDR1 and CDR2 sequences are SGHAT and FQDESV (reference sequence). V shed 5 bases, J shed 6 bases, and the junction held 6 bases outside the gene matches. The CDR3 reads CASSRGLVGNEQFF. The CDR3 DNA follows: TGTGCCAGCAGCCGGGGACTAGTGGGCAATGAGCAGTTCTTC.

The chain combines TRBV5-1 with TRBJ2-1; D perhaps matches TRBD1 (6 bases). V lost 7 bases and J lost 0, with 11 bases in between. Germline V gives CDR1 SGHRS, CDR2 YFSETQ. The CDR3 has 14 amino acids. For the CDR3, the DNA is TGCGCCAGCTCGGACAGTAGCTCCTACAATGAGCAGTTCTTC. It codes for CASSDSSSYNEQFF.

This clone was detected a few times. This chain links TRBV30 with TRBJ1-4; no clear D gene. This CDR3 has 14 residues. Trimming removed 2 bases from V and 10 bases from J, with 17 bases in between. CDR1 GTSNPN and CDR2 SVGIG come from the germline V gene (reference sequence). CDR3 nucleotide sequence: TGTGCCTGGAGTATCGACGGTGGTTCAAGAAAACTGTTTTTT. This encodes CAWSIDGGSRKLFF.

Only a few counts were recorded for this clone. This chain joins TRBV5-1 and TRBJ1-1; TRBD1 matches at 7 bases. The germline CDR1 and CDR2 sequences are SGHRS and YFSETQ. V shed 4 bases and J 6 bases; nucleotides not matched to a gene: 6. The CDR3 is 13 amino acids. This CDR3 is CASSLRGTAEAFF. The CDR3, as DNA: TGCGCCAGCAGCCTCAGGGGGACGGCTGAAGCTTTCTTT.

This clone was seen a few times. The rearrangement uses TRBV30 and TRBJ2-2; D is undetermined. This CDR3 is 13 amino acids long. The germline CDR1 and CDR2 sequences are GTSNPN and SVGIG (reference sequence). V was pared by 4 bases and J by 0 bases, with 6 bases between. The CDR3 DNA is TGTGCCTGGACATTAACGAACACCGGGGAGCTGTTTTTT. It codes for CAWTLTNTGELFF.

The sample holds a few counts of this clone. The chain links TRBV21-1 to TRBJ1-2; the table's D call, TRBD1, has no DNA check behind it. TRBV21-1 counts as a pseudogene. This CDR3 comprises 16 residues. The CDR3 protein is CASSKELDSPKYGYTF. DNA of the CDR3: TGTGCCAGCAGCAAAGAATTGGACAGCCCGAAATATGGCTACACCTTC.

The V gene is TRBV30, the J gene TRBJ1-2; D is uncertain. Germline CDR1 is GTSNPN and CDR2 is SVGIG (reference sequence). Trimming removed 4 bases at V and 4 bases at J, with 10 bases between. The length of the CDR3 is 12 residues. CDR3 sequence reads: CAWNPPPYGYTF. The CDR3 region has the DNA TGTGCCTGGAACCCCCCGCCCTATGGCTACACCTTC.

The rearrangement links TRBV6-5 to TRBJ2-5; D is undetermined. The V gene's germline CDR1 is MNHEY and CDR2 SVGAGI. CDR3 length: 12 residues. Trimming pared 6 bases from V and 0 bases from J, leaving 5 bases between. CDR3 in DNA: TGTGCCAGCAGCCGACACCAAGAGACCCAGTACTTC. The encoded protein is CASSRHQETQYF.